These 26 T cell receptor beta chains were all obtained from the same sample, sequenced in a study of blood T cell repertoires in COVID-19. Assay: immunoSEQ multiplex PCR; the TCRdb copy retains only in-frame clones and omits some. This sample yields around 100,000 clones, of which about 90% are seen a single time; 4.6% belongs to the top ten. The specimen sequenced was peripheral blood. The source is a woman in her forties or fifties with acute or convalescent COVID-19.

This clone came up a few times. The chain combines TRBV6-5 with TRBJ1-3, with TRBD1 identical over 8 bases. This CDR3 comprises 15 residues. CDR1 is MNHEY and CDR2 is SVGAGI in the germline V gene. The J segment lost 0 bases and the V segment lost 7 bases, leaving 5 bases of the junction unmatched. CDR3 region: CASIGTGGSGNTIYF. The CDR3 bases are TGTGCCAGCATTGGGACAGGCGGCTCTGGAAACACCATATATTTT.

The chain joins TRBV30 to TRBJ1-1, with 8 bases lining up with TRBD1. This CDR3 contains 13 residues. The junction had 7 bases not matched to a gene; V was cut back by 0 bases and J by 10 bases. Germline assignment: CDR1 GTSNPN and CDR2 SVGIG (reference sequence). The CDR3 reads CAWSVQGASGAFF. The CDR3 DNA is TGTGCCTGGAGTGTTCAGGGGGCTTCGGGAGCTTTCTTT. Filled out from reference TRBV30 and TRBJ1-1, the complete variable domain reads SQTIHQWPATLVQPVGSPLSLECTVEGTSNPNLYWYRQAAGRGLQLLFYSVGIGQISSEVPQNLSASRPQDRQFILSSKKLLLSDSGFYLCAWSVQGASGAFFGQGTRLTVV.

V usage is TRBV4-1 and J usage is TRBJ2-7; 12 nucleotides line up with TRBD2. The CDR3 runs to 16 residues. In germline, CDR1 is MGHRA, CDR2 YSYEKL. Trimming removed 1 base from V and 5 bases from J; junction bases left unmatched: 6. The CDR3 loop is CASSQVRLAGEHEQYF. The CDR3 region has the DNA TGCGCCAGCAGCCAAGTCCGACTAGCGGGAGAGCACGAGCAGTACTTC.

V and J are TRBV11-2 and TRBJ2-5; TRBD1 agrees at 9 bases. The V and J ends lost 5 bases and 5 bases, in that order; junction bases with no gene match: 12. This CDR3 contains 16 residues. Per the germline V gene, CDR1 is SGHAT and CDR2 is FQNNGV. The CDR3 sequence: CASSMLDRGVEETQYF. CDR3 DNA sequence: TGTGCCAGCAGCATGCTGGACAGGGGTGTTGAGGAGACCCAGTACTTC. The full variable domain, rest sourced from reference TRBV11-2 and TRBJ2-5, is EAGVAQSPRYKIIEKRQSVAFWCNPISGHATLYWYQQILGQGPKLLIQFQNNGVVDDSQLPKDRFSAERLKGVDSTLKIQPAKLEDSAVYLCASSMLDRGVEETQYFGPGTRLLVL.

This sequence joins TRBV3-1 (or the pseudogene TRBV3-2) and TRBJ2-1, with 9 bases lining up with TRBD2. Germline CDR1 and CDR2: LGHDT and YNNKEL (reference sequence). V gave up 6 bases and J gave up 0 bases; unmatched junction bases: 3. The CDR3 spans 15 residues. For the CDR3, the DNA is TGTGCCAGCAGATTTAGCGGGAGCTCCTACAATGAGCAGTTCTTC. Protein product: CASRFSGSSYNEQFF.

This rearrangement joins TRBV19 to TRBJ2-1, with unresolved D. The CDR3 is 13 amino acids. The V end was cut by 3 bases, the J end by 8 bases, with 11 bases between. Germline CDR1 reads LNHDA; CDR2 reads SQIVND (reference sequence). In DNA, the CDR3 is TGTGCCAGTAGTATGAATAGTGGAGATGAGCAGTTCTTC. Translating it yields CASSMNSGDEQFF. Together with reference TRBV19 and TRBJ2-1, the CDR3 gives the full variable domain: DGGITQSPKYLFRKEGQNVTLSCEQNLNHDAMYWYRQDPGQGLRLIYYSQIVNDFQKGDIAEGYSVSREKKESFPLTVTSAQKNPTAFYLCASSMNSGDEQFFGPGTRLTVL.

J is TRBJ2-4 and V is TRBV25-1, with D tentatively TRBD1 (5 bases). Deletions cut 7 bases from V and 2 bases from J, with 12 bases between. The CDR3 covers 14 residues. Germline CDR1 reads MGHDK; CDR2 reads SYGVNS. The CDR3 DNA sequence: TGTGCCAGCACCCTCTTGGGGCCCAAAAACATTCAGTACTTC. This codes for CASTLLGPKNIQYF.

The CDR3 sequence is CASSPRVLPTEAFF. CDR3 DNA: TGTGCCAGCTCCCCCAGGGTACTACCCACGGAAGCTTTCTTT. The V gene is TRBV6-5, the J gene TRBJ1-1; perhaps TRBD1 as D (5 bases). The CDR3 consists of 14 residues. The germline gives CDR1 MNHEY, CDR2 SVGAGI. Deletions cut 8 bases from V and 8 bases from J, with 21 bases between.

The chain couples TRBV18 to TRBJ1-2, with D hard to call. Germline V gene lookup returns CDR1 KGHSH and CDR2 LQKENI. V lost 3 bases and J 8 bases, leaving 13 bases between the germline ends. The CDR3 runs to 13 residues. The CDR3 coding sequence is TGTGCCAGCTCACCGAACGCGAACGAAGGCTACACCTTC. As protein: CASSPNANEGYTF.

In its sample, this clone was seen many times. The chain is built from TRBV24-1 and TRBJ2-1, with 13 bases fitting TRBD2. CDR3 length: 16 amino acids. The V gene's germline CDR1 is KGHDR and CDR2 SFDVKD. J gave up 10 bases and V 3 bases, and 8 bases lay outside the gene matches. The DNA for the CDR3 is TGTGCCACCAGTGATCCTCCGGGACTAGCGGGGCGGGAGCAGTTCTTC. Its translation is CATSDPPGLAGREQFF.

The chain uses TRBV9 and TRBJ2-3, with TRBD1 matching 8 bases. In germline, CDR1 is SGDLS, CDR2 YYNGEE. The CDR3 totals 17 residues. V was clipped by 4 bases and J by 0 bases; unmatched bases: 10. CDR3 sequence (DNA): TGTGCCAGCAGCTACACCGGGACAGGAGTAAGCACAGATACGCAGTATTTT. It encodes CASSYTGTGVSTDTQYF.

The chain has TRBV12-3 or TRBV12-4 and TRBJ1-1; tentative D call: TRBD1 (5 bases). This CDR3 comprises 12 residues. V gave up 7 bases and J gave up 7 bases, with 13 bases separating them. As DNA, the CDR3 is TGTGCCAGCACCTTGGGGCCTAATGAAGCTTTCTTT. Its translation is CASTLGPNEAFF.

This clone came up a few times. The V call is TRBV6-1, the J call TRBJ2-7; D possibly corresponds to TRBD1 (6 bases). Germline CDR1 is MNHNS and CDR2 is SASEGT. This CDR3 comprises 12 residues. V gave up 3 bases and J gave up 8 bases, with 11 bases separating them. CDR3: CASSDYREKQYF. As DNA, the CDR3 is TGTGCCAGCAGTGATTACAGGGAGAAGCAGTACTTC.

The chain joins TRBV30 to TRBJ2-1, with TRBD2 matching over 8 bases. The germline V gene has CDR1 GTSNPN and CDR2 SVGIG (reference sequence). Trimming removed 2 bases from V and 5 bases from J; junction bases left unmatched: 11. CDR3 length equals 16 residues. For the CDR3, the DNA is TGTGCCTGGAGTCCTTTTGGAGGACTAGCTAACAATGAGCAGTTCTTC. As protein: CAWSPFGGLANNEQFF.

The chain links TRBV27 to TRBJ2-1; 8 bases line up with TRBD1. Trimming took 5 bases from V and 8 from J; bases not matched to a gene: 17. CDR1 is MNHEY and CDR2 is SMNVEV in the germline V gene (reference sequence). The CDR3 is 17 residues long. The CDR3 loop reads CASSPYSGTGRVDEQFF. CDR3 nucleotides: TGTGCCAGCAGTCCCTACTCCGGGACAGGTAGGGTGGATGAGCAGTTCTTC.

This clone turned up a few times. This chain uses TRBV7-8 with TRBJ1-6, with a tentative D call TRBD1 (6 bases). Trimming cost V 7 bases and J 3 bases, with 16 bases left between them. Germline V lookup: CDR1 SGHVS, CDR2 FQNEAQ. This CDR3 has 16 amino acids. The CDR3 region is CASKQGPPNYNSPLHF. The DNA of the CDR3 is TGTGCCAGCAAGCAGGGGCCCCCCAACTATAATTCACCCCTCCACTTT.

This rearrangement joins TRBV19 to TRBJ2-1; 12 bases agree with TRBD2. CDR1 is LNHDA and CDR2 is SQIVND in the germline V gene (reference sequence). The CDR3 loop spans 17 amino acids. V was clipped by 10 bases and J by 4 bases; unmatched bases: 14. This CDR3 reads CATWGLAGSHQYNEQFF. The CDR3, as DNA: TGTGCCACGTGGGGACTAGCGGGTTCCCACCAATACAATGAGCAGTTCTTC. Together with reference TRBV19 and TRBJ2-1, the CDR3 gives the full variable domain: DGGITQSPKYLFRKEGQNVTLSCEQNLNHDAMYWYRQDPGQGLRLIYYSQIVNDFQKGDIAEGYSVSREKKESFPLTVTSAQKNPTAFYLCATWGLAGSHQYNEQFFGPGTRLTVL.

The table lists this clone with a count of one. The chain uses TRBV13 and TRBJ1-3; D uncertain. Germline assignment: CDR1 PRHDT and CDR2 FYEKMQ (reference sequence). The V gene lost 3 bases and the J gene lost 0 bases, with 9 bases spanning the gap. The CDR3 sequence is 15 residues long. The CDR3 loop reads CASSFGGHSGNTIYF. CDR3 nucleotides: TGTGCCAGCAGCTTTGGAGGCCACTCTGGAAACACCATATATTTT. Supplemented by reference TRBV13 and TRBJ1-3, the full variable domain reads AAGVIQSPRHLIKEKRETATLKCYPIPRHDTVYWYQQGPGQDPQFLISFYEKMQSDKGSIPDRFSAQQFSDYHSELNMSSLELGDSALYFCASSFGGHSGNTIYFGEGSWLTVV.

The rearrangement links TRBV5-6 to TRBJ2-1; 7 nucleotides line up with TRBD1. The CDR3 length is 15 residues. Germline CDR1 is SGHDT and CDR2 is YYEEEE. V dropped 0 bases and J dropped 7; count of bases not matched to a gene: 7. CDR3 DNA sequence: TGTGCCAGCAGCTTGGCAAGTCGCAGGGGGAATGAGCAGTTCTTC. This sequence encodes CASSLASRRGNEQFF. Together with reference TRBV5-6 and TRBJ2-1, the CDR3 gives the full variable domain: DAGVTQSPTHLIKTRGQQVTLRCSPKSGHDTVSWYQQALGQGPQFIFQYYEEEERQRGNFPDRFSGHQFPNYSSELNVNALLLGDSALYLCASSLASRRGNEQFFGPGTRLTVL.

The J gene is TRBJ2-7, the V gene TRBV28; D possibly corresponds to TRBD2 (6 bases). The V gene's germline CDR1 is MDHEN and CDR2 SYDVKM. The ends were cut back, 4 bases at V and 3 bases at J, with 16 bases in the middle. The CDR3 covers 15 residues. For the CDR3, the DNA is TGTGCCAGCAGTTCCGAGGGAGGCAACCTCTACGAGCAGTACTTC. It translates to CASSSEGGNLYEQYF. The entire variable domain, with the rest obtained from reference TRBV28 and TRBJ2-7, is as follows: DVKVTQSSRYLVKRTGEKVFLECVQDMDHENMFWYRQDPGLGLRLIYFSYDVKMKEKGDIPEGYSVSREKKERFSLILESASTNQTSMYLCASSSEGGNLYEQYFGPGTRLTVT.

V and J are TRBV19 and TRBJ1-5; D remains unclear. CDR1 and CDR2 (germline): LNHDA, SQIVND (reference sequence). CDR3 length equals 14 residues. V was shortened by 7 bases and J by 6 bases, with 16 bases between the two germline ends. CDR3 in amino acids: CASKVREAGQPQHF. The CDR3 bases are TGTGCCAGTAAGGTCCGGGAGGCCGGTCAGCCCCAGCATTTT.

The chain combines TRBV30 with TRBJ2-5; D gene uncertain. This CDR3 spans 13 amino acids. Per germline, CDR1 GTSNPN and CDR2 SVGIG (reference sequence). The V end lost 0 bases, the J end lost 4 bases, and 9 bases lay between the germline ends. The CDR3 region has the DNA TGTGCCTGGAGTGTAGCCCGGAGAGAGACCCAGTACTTC. Its translation: CAWSVARRETQYF.

This chain connects TRBV19 to TRBJ1-5; TRBD1 matches 10 bases. The CDR3 spans 14 residues. The V gene's germline CDR1 is LNHDA and CDR2 SQIVND (reference sequence). Trimming at V came to 8 bases and at J to 6 bases, leaving 7 bases not matched to a gene. The CDR3 loop reads CASRQGAGSQPQHF. CDR3 nucleotide sequence: TGTGCCAGTCGACAGGGGGCAGGGAGTCAGCCCCAGCATTTT.

The V gene is TRBV5-1, the J gene TRBJ1-4, with D perhaps matching TRBD1 (5 bases). The CDR3 has 16 residues. In germline, CDR1 is SGHRS, CDR2 YFSETQ. Trimming left V 0 bases short and J 7 bases short, with 16 bases between. The CDR3: CASSLATQGYSEKLFF. For the CDR3, the DNA is TGCGCCAGCAGCTTGGCCACGCAGGGATATAGTGAAAAACTGTTTTTT.

The genes are TRBV5-1 and TRBJ1-2; D remains unclear. CDR1 is SGHRS and CDR2 is YFSETQ in the germline V gene. The CDR3 runs 12 residues. The V end was cut by 2 bases, the J end by 8 bases, with 10 bases between. CDR3 amino acids: CASSLHQSGYTF. CDR3 DNA sequence: TGCGCCAGCAGCTTACACCAATCAGGCTACACCTTC.

This chain connects TRBV30 to TRBJ1-3, with 8 nucleotides matching TRBD1. Germline V gene data show CDR1 as GTSNPN and CDR2 as SVGIG (reference sequence). The V gene end was trimmed by 0 bases and the J gene end by 4 bases; junction bases not matched to a gene: 2. The CDR3 length is 14 residues. CDR3 sequence reads: CAWSVTGAGNTIYF. Written as DNA, the CDR3 is TGTGCCTGGAGTGTGACAGGGGCGGGAAACACCATATATTTT.